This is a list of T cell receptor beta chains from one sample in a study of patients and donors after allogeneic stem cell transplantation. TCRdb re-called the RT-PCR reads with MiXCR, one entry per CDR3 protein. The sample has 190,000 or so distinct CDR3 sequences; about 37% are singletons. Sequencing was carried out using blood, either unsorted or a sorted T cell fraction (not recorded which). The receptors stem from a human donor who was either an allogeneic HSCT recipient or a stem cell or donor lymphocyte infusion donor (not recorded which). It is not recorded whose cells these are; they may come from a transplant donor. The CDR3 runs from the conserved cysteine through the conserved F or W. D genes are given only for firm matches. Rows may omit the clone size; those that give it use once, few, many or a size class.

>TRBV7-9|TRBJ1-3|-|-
CASTHKVGSGNTIYF
TGTGCCAGCACACACAAGGTGGGCTCTGGAAACACCATATATTTT
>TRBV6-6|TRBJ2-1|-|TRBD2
CASSPQGLAGFLNEQFF
TGTGCCAGCAGTCCCCAAGGGCTAGCGGGGTTCTTGAATGAGCAGTTCTTC
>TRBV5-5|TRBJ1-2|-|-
CASSLGSPETYGYTF
TGTGCCAGCAGCTTGGGCTCCCCGGAGACCTATGGCTACACCTTC
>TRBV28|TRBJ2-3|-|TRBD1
CASSTGQGGDTQYF
TGTGCCAGCAGTACAGGACAGGGGGGAGATACGCAGTATTTT
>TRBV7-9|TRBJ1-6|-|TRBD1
CASRTPGQGNSPLHF
TGTGCCAGCAGAACTCCGGGACAGGGAAATTCACCCCTCCACTTT
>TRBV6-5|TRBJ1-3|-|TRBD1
CASSRGQRGGNTIYF
TGTGCCAGCAGCCGGGGACAGAGAGGTGGAAACACCATATATTTT
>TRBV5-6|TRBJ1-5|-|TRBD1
CASSRGQGINQPQHF
TGTGCCAGCAGCCGCGGACAGGGGATCAATCAGCCCCAGCATTTT
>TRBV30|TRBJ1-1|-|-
CAWSVIQLNTEAFF
TGTGCCTGGAGTGTAATCCAGCTGAACACTGAAGCTTTCTTT
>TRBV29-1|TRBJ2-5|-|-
CSIPNGVRVETQYF
TGCAGCATCCCCAACGGGGTTCGGGTAGAGACCCAGTACTTC
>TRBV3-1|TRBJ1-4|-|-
CASSQDLGEKLFF
TGTGCCAGCAGCCAAGATTTGGGAGAAAAACTGTTTTTT
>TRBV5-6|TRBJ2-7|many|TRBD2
CASSLPSGTYSYEQYF
TGTGCCAGCAGCTTGCCTAGCGGGACTTACTCCTACGAGCAGTACTTC
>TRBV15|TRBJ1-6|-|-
CATSARGRGNSPLHF
TGTGCCACCAGCGCCCGGGGCAGGGGTAATTCACCCCTCCACTTT
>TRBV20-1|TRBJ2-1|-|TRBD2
CSARDGGTSGVHEQFF
TGCAGTGCTAGAGATGGGGGGACTAGCGGGGTCCATGAGCAGTTCTTC
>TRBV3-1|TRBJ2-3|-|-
CASSQEMHISTDTQYF
TGTGCCAGCAGCCAAGAGATGCACATCAGCACAGATACGCAGTATTTT
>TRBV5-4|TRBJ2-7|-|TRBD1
CASSLVRGTDIVYEQYF
TGTGCCAGCAGCTTGGTGAGGGGGACAGATATCGTCTACGAGCAGTACTTC
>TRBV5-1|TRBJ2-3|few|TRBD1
CASSTRTGRTSTDTQYF
TGCGCCAGCAGCACCCGGACAGGCCGTACTAGCACAGATACGCAGTATTTT
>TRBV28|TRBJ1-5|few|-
CASSPYRVPKRYSNQPQHF
TGTGCCAGCAGTCCTTACCGGGTCCCCAAACGTTATAGCAATCAGCCCCAGCATTTT
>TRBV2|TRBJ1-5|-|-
CASSDSGPSNQPQHF
TGTGCCAGCAGTGATTCAGGTCCCAGCAATCAGCCCCAGCATTTT
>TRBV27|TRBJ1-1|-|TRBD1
CASSLGDSQGWTEAFF
TGTGCCAGCAGTTTGGGGGACAGCCAGGGGTGGACTGAAGCTTTCTTT
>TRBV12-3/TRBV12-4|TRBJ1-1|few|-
CASTLGLNTEAFF
TGTGCCAGCACCCTGGGACTGAACACTGAAGCTTTCTTT
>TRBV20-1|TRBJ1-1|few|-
CSRTRVNTEAFF
TGCAGCCGGACCAGGGTGAACACTGAAGCTTTCTTT
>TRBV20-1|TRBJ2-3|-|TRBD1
CSAETGGTSADTQYF
TGCAGTGCTGAAACAGGGGGCACGTCGGCAGATACGCAGTATTTT
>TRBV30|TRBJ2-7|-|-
CAWTQGGAYEQYF
TGTGCCTGGACTCAGGGGGGGGCCTACGAGCAGTACTTC
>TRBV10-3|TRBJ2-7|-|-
CAIRGRESSYEQYF
TGTGCCATCAGAGGACGGGAAAGTTCCTACGAGCAGTACTTC
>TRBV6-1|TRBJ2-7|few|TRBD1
CASSGTGYEQYF
TGTGCCAGCTCCGGGACAGGGTACGAGCAGTACTTC
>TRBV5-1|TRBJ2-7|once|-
CASSITQGYEQYF
TGCGCCAGCAGCATAACACAGGGCTACGAGCAGTACTTC
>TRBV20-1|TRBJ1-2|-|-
CSARDILGPYYGYTF
TGCAGTGCTAGAGACATCCTGGGACCTTACTATGGCTACACCTTC
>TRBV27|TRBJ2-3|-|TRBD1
CASRRQGRDTQYF
TGTGCCAGCAGACGACAGGGAAGGGATACGCAGTATTTT
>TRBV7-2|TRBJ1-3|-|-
CASSQTLSSGNTIYF
TGTGCCAGCAGCCAGACCTTGAGCTCTGGAAACACCATATATTTT
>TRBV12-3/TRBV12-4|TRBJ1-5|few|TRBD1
CASSLGQAEQPQHF
TGTGCCAGCAGCCTCGGACAGGCAGAACAGCCCCAGCATTTT
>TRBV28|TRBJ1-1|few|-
CASFGREAFF
TGTGCCAGCTTTGGACGTGAAGCTTTCTTT
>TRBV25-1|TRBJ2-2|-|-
CASSAVIPGELFF
TGTGCCAGCAGTGCGGTTATTCCCGGGGAGCTGTTTTTT
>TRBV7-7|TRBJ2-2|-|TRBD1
CASRQDRSPGTGELFF
TGTGCCAGCAGACAGGACAGGTCCCCTGGGACCGGGGAGCTGTTTTTT
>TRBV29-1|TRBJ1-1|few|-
CSVEGPSREKTEAFF
TGCAGCGTTGAAGGGCCCTCCAGGGAGAAGACTGAAGCTTTCTTT
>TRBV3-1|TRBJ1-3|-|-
CASSLRDTGNTIYF
TGTGCCAGCAGCCTCAGGGATACTGGAAACACCATATATTTT
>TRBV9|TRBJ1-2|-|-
CASSVETRYTF
TGTGCCAGCAGCGTAGAAACTCGCTACACCTTC
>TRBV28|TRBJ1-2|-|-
CASSFVIGGYGYTF
TGTGCCAGCAGTTTCGTGATCGGGGGCTATGGCTACACCTTC
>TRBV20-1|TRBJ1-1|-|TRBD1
CSARVDRARAFF
TGCAGTGCTAGAGTCGACAGGGCAAGAGCTTTCTTT
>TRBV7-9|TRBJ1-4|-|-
CASSPQGPSEKLFF
TGTGCCAGCAGCCCGCAGGGACCGTCCGAAAAACTGTTTTTT
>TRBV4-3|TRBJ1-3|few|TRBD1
CASSQDGDRSSGNTIYF
TGCGCCAGCAGCCAAGACGGGGACAGAAGCTCTGGAAACACCATATATTTT
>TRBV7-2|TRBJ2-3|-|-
CASSLSALQDTQYF
TGTGCCAGCAGCTTATCCGCCCTTCAAGATACGCAGTATTTT
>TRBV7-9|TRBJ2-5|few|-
CASSWGREQETQYF
TGTGCCAGCAGCTGGGGCCGGGAGCAGGAGACCCAGTACTTC
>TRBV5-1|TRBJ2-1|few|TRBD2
CASSPSGGSSNEQFF
TGCGCCAGCAGCCCTAGCGGGGGTAGTTCCAATGAGCAGTTCTTC
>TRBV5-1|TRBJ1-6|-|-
CASSLDSGGRANSPLHF
TGCGCCAGCAGCTTGGATTCTGGGGGACGCGCTAATTCACCCCTCCACTTT
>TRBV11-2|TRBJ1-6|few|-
CASSPGRVSSPLHF
TGTGCCAGCAGCCCCGGGAGGGTTAGTTCACCCCTCCACTTT
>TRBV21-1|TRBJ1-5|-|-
CASLKGRINQPQHF
TGTGCCAGCCTTAAGGGGAGGATCAATCAGCCCCAGCATTTT
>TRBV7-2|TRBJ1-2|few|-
CASSLTETGPYTF
TGTGCCAGCAGCTTAACCGAAACGGGGCCCTACACCTTC
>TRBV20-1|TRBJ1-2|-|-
CSAPPTDLNYGYTF
TGCAGTGCGCCCCCGACAGACCTTAACTATGGCTACACCTTC
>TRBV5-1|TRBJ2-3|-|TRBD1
CASSLRQGTQYF
TGCGCCAGCAGCCTCAGACAGGGTACGCAGTATTTT
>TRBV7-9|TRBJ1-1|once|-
CASSWNQGEAFF
TGTGCCAGCAGCTGGAACCAAGGGGAAGCTTTCTTT